One sample yielded the 14 T cell receptor beta chains listed below, sequenced in a study of T cells expressing NK-cell markers. TCRdb reprocessed the 5' RACE reads and keeps a single row for each CDR3 protein, giving no DNA. The repertoire table contains about 380,000 distinct CDR3 sequences. Source material: blood T cells: a sorted CD56 or NKG2C T cell subset, CD4+ or CD8+ T cells, or bulk PBMC T cells (not recorded which). The source of these receptors is a man aged 18-69 years in good health.

This chain uses TRBV6-5 with TRBJ1-5; TCRdb's D call of TRBD1 is untestable without DNA. CDR3 length: 14 amino acids. Germline V gene sequence: CDR1 MNHEY, CDR2 SVGAGI. The CDR3: CASSYGQGWQPQHF.

This chain joins TRBV24-1 and TRBJ2-1; the TCRdb D gene call, TRBD1, has no DNA to confirm it. CDR1 is KGHDR and CDR2 is SFDVKD in the germline V gene. There are 16 residues in the CDR3. This CDR3 reads CATSDTTGVNYNEQFF.

This CDR3 reads CASSLSGTSGSSYNEQFF. The chain recombines TRBV5-1 with TRBJ2-1; TCRdb's assignment of TRBD2 cannot be checked, as there is no DNA. The CDR3 spans 18 residues. Germline CDR1 and CDR2: SGHRS and YFSETQ.

This chain joins TRBV10-3 and TRBJ2-7; TCRdb's assignment of TRBD1 cannot be checked, as there is no DNA. CDR1 ENHRY and CDR2 SYGVKD come from the germline V gene. This CDR3 has 13 amino acids. The CDR3 region is CATGGTPTYEQYF.

The chain uses TRBV12-3 or TRBV12-4 and TRBJ2-5; lacking DNA, the TRBD2 call made by TCRdb goes unchecked. The CDR3 is 16 residues long. This CDR3 reads CASSLMMVGRQETQYF.

V usage is TRBV5-1 and J usage is TRBJ2-1; absent DNA, TCRdb's TRBD2 call cannot be checked. Per germline, CDR1 SGHRS and CDR2 YFSETQ. The CDR3 extends over 14 amino acids. This CDR3 reads CASSSGTSVNEQFF.

The chain is built from TRBV6-2 or TRBV6-3 and TRBJ1-1; the TRBD1 assignment by TCRdb is unverifiable without DNA. Germline V lookup: CDR1 MNHEY, CDR2 SVGEGT. The CDR3 totals 19 residues. CDR3 amino acids: CASSYSTMTGGIPNTEAFF.

The rearrangement joins TRBV6-1 to TRBJ2-3; TCRdb lists TRBD2, though no DNA is available to test this call. Germline-derived CDR1 and CDR2 are MNHNS and SASEGT. The CDR3 consists of 14 residues. CDR3 sequence: CASMGLSRTDTQYF.

The gene calls are TRBV6-1 and TRBJ1-6; without DNA, the TCRdb call of TRBD1 cannot be checked. The CDR3 loop spans 16 amino acids. The germline CDR1 and CDR2 sequences are MNHNS and SASEGT. The CDR3 is CASSERGYSYNSPLHF.

The J gene is TRBJ2-5, the V gene TRBV20-1; the TRBD2 assignment by TCRdb is unverifiable without DNA. This CDR3 has 13 amino acids. CDR1 is DFQATT, CDR2 SNEGSKA, per germline (reference sequence). CDR3 amino acids: CSASTPPRETQYF.

The chain combines TRBV3-1 with TRBJ2-1; TCRdb gives TRBD1 as the D gene, but with no DNA this cannot be confirmed. The CDR3 length is 16 residues. Germline CDR1 is LGHDT and CDR2 is YNNKEL (reference sequence). The CDR3 sequence is CASSQEYETARNEQFF.

The chain's CDR3 is CASSYSRHGSHGYTF. The chain uses TRBV6-5 and TRBJ1-2. The germline CDR1 and CDR2 sequences are MNHEY and SVGAGI. There are 15 residues in the CDR3.

The V gene is TRBV19, the J gene TRBJ1-5; no DNA is available, so the TRBD1 call from TCRdb remains unchecked. CDR1 and CDR2 from the germline V gene are LNHDA and SQIVND (reference sequence). The CDR3 covers 13 residues. The CDR3 is CASSSGRNQPQHF.

The chain couples TRBV9 to TRBJ2-7; lacking DNA, the TRBD2 call made by TCRdb goes unchecked. Germline CDR1 and CDR2: SGDLS and YYNGEE. The CDR3 runs to 20 residues. This chain's CDR3 is CASSVGSVTSGGRSSYEQYF.